This T cell receptor (beta chain) is drawn from a study of beta chain features in type 1 diabetes. This CDR3 region has 18 residues. V shed 5 bases and J 5 bases; nucleotides not matched to a gene: 18. CDR1 and CDR2 from the germline V gene are MDHEN and SYDVKM. One heparinised blood draw averaging approximately 120 mL was given by each donor. Every isolated RNA sample was fully reverse transcribed, so sequencing captured expressed TCRB transcripts. Sequencing used immunoSEQ multiplex PCR; TCRdb keeps in-frame clones, though not all of them. The sample consists of fewer than 900,000 clones, roughly a sixth of them appearing once.

This receptor was taken from a young woman in good health. The genes are TRBV28 and TRBJ2-7, with TRBD2 matching 10 bases. The sample comprised naive CD4+ T cells from blood. CDR3 nucleotides: TGTGCCAGCAGTCCTCCGGGACTAGCGACCCTCTTGGCTGACGAGCAGTACTTC. Translation: CASSPPGLATLLADEQYF.